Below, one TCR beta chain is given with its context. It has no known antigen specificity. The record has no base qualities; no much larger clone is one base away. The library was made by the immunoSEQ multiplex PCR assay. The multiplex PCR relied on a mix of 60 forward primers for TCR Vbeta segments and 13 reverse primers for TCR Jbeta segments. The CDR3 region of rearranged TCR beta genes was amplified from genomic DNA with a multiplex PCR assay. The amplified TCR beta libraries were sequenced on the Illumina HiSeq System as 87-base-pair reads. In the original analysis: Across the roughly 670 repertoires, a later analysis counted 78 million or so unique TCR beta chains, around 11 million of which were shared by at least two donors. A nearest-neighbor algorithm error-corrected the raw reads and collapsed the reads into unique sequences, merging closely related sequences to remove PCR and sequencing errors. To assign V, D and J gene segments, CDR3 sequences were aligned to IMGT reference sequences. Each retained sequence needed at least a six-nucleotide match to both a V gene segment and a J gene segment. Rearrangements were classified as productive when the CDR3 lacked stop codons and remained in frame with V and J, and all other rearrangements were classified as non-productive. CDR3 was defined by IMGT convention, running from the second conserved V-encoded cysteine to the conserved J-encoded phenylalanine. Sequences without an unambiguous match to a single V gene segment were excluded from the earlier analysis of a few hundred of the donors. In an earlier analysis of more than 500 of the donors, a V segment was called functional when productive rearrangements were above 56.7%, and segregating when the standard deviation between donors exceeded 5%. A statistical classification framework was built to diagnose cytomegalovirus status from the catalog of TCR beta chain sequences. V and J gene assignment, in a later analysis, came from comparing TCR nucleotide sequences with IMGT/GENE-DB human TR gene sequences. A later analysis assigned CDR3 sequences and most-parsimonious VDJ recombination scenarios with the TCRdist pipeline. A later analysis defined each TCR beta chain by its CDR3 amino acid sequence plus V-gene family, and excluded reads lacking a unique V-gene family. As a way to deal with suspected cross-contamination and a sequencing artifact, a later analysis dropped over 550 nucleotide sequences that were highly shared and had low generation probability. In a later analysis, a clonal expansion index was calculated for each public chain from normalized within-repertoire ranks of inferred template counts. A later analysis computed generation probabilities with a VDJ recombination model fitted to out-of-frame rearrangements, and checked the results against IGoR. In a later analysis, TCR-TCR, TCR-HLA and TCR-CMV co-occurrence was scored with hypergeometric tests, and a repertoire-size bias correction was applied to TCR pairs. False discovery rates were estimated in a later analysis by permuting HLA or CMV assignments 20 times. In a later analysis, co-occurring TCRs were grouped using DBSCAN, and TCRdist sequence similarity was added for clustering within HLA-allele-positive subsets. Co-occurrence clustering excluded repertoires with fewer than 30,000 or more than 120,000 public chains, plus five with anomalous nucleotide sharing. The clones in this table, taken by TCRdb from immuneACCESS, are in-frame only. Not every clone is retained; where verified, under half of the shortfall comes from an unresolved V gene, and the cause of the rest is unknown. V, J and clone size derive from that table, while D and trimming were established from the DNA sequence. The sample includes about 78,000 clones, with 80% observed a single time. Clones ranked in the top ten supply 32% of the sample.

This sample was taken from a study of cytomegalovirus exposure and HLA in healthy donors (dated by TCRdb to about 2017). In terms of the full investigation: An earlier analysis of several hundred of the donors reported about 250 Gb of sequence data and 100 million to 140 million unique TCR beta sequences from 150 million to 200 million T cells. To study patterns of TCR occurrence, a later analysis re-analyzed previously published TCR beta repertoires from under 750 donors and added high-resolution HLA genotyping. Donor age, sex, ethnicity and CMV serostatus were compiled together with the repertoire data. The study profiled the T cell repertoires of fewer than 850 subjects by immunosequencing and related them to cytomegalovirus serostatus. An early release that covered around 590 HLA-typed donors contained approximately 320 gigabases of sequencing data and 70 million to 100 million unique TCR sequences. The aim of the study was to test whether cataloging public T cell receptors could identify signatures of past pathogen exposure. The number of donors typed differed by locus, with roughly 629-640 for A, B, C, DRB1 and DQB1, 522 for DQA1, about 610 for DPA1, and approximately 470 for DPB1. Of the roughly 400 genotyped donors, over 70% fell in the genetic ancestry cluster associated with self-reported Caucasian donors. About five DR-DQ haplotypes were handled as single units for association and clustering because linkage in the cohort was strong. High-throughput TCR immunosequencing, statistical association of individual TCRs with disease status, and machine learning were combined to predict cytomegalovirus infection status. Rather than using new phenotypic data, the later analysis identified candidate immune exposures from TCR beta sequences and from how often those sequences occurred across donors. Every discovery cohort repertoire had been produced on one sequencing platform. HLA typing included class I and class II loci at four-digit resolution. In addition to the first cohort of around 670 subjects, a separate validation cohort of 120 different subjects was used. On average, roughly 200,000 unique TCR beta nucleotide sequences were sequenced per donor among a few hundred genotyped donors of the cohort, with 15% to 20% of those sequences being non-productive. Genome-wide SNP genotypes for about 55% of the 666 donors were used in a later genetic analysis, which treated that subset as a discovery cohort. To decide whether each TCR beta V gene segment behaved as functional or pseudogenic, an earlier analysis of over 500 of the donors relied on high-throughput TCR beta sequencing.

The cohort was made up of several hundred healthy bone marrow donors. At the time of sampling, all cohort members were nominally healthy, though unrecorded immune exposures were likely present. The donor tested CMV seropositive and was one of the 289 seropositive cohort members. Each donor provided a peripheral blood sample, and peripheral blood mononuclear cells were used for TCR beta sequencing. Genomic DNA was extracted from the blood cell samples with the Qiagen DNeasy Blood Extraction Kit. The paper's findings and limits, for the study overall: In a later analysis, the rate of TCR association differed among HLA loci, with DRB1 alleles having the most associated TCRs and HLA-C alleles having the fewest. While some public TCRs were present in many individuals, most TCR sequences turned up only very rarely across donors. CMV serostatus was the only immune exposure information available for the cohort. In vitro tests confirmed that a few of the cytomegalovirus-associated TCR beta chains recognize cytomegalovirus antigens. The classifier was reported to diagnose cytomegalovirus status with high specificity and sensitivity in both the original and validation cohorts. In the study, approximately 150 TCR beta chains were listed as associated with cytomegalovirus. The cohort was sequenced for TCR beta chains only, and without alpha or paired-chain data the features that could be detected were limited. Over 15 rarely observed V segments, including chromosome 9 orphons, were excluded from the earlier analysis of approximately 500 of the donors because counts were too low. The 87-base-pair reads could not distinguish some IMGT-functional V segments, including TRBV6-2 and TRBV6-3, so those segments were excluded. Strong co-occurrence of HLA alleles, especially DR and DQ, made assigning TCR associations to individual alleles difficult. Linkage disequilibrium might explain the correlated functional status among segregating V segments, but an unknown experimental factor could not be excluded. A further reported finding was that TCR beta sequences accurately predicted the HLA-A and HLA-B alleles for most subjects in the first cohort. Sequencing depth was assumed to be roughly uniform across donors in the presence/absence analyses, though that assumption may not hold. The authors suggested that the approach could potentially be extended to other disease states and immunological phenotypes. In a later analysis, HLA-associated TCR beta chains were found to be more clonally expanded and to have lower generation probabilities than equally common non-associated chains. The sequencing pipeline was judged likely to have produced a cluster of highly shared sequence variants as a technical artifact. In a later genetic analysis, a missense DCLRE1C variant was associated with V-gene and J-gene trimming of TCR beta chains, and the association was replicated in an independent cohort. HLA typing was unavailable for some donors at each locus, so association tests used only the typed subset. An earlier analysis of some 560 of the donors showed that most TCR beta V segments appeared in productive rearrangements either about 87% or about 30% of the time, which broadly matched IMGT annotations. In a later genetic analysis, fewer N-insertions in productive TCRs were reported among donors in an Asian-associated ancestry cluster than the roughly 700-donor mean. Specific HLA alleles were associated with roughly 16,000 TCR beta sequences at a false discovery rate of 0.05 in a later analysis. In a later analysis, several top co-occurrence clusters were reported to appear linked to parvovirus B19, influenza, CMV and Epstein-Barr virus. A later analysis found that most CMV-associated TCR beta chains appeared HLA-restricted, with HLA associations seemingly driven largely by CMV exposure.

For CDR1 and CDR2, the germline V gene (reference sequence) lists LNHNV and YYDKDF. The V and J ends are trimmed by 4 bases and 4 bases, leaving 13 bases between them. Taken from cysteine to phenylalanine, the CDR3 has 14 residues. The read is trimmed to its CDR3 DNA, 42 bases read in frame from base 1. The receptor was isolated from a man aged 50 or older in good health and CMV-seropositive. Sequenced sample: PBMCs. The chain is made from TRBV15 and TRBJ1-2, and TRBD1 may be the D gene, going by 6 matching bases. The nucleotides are TGTGCCACCAGCACTAACAGGGCTTTCTATGGCTACACCTTC. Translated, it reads CATSTNRAFYGYTF. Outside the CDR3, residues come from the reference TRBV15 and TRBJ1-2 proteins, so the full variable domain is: DAMVIQNPRYQVTQFGKPVTLSCSQTLNHNVMYWYQQKSSQAPKLLFHYYDKDFNNEADTPDNFQSRRPNTSFCFLDIRSPGLGDTAMYLCATSTNRAFYGYTFGSGTRLTVV.